Listed below are T cell receptor beta chains from one sample, sequenced in a study of blood T cell repertoires in COVID-19. Using immunoSEQ multiplex PCR, the repertoire was profiled, and TCRdb retains in-frame clones only, with some absent. The table lists some 200,000 clones, about 83% of them singletons. The sequencing sample was made of peripheral blood. These receptors all come from a woman between 70 and 85 years old with COVID-19, enrolled during active disease. Both conserved end residues are part of each CDR3. A D gene is named only where the DNA matches it firmly. Clone size is given for some rows only: seen once, a few or many times, or a class if the clone is expanded.

V	D	length	size	J	DNA	CDR3
TRBV19	TRBD1	15	.	TRBJ1-4	TGTGCCAGTAGTCCCACCGGGACAGTATATGAAAAACTGTTTTTT	CASSPTGTVYEKLFF
TRBV28	.	16	.	TRBJ2-1	TGTGCCGCCTTAACATGGCGGGGTAGCTCCTACAATGAGCAGTTCTTC	CAALTWRGSSYNEQFF
TRBV4-1	.	15	.	TRBJ1-3	TGCGCCAGCAGCCAGGCTACAGGTTTTCGAAACACCATATATTTT	CASSQATGFRNTIYF
TRBV4-1	TRBD1	15	.	TRBJ2-2	TGCGCCAGCAGCCACAGGACAGGGATCTCCGGGGAGCTGTTTTTT	CASSHRTGISGELFF
TRBV27	TRBD1	13	few	TRBJ1-6	TGTGCCAGCAGATTTGGGACAGATTCACCCCTCCACTTT	CASRFGTDSPLHF
TRBV11-3	TRBD2	16	.	TRBJ2-5	TGTGCCAGCAGCTTGAGGACTAGCGGAAGGATAGAGACCCAGTACTTC	CASSLRTSGRIETQYF
TRBV7-7	TRBD1	16	.	TRBJ2-3	TGTGCTAGCAGCGGCCGGGACAGTGAAAGCACAGATACGCAGTATTTT	CASSGRDSESTDTQYF
TRBV27	.	14	.	TRBJ1-6	TGTGCCAGCAGTTTGGGCATGCTTAATTCACCCCTCCACTTT	CASSLGMLNSPLHF
TRBV4-1	TRBD1	16	.	TRBJ2-3	TGCGCCAGCAGCCAAGATAGACAGGGTCGGACAGATACGCAGTATTTT	CASSQDRQGRTDTQYF
TRBV12-3/TRBV12-4	.	13	.	TRBJ1-1	TGTGCCAGCAGGCAAACAGGCGTCACTGAAGCTTTCTTT	CASRQTGVTEAFF
TRBV10-3	.	14	.	TRBJ1-3	TGTGCCACGAGAAGTACAGGGTCTGGAAACACCATATATTTT	CATRSTGSGNTIYF
TRBV12-5	.	11	.	TRBJ1-2	TGTGCTAGTGACTCTCGGGGGGGCTACACCTTC	CASDSRGGYTF
TRBV3-1/TRBV3-2	TRBD1	19	.	TRBJ2-5	TGTGCCAGCAGCCAAGATCCCAGACCGGGACAGATAAAAAAAGAGACCCAGTACTTC	CASSQDPRPGQIKKETQYF
TRBV5-1	TRBD2	16	.	TRBJ2-5	TGCGCCAGCAGCCCTCTAGCGGGGGACCCACAAGAGACCCAGTACTTC	CASSPLAGDPQETQYF
TRBV11-3	.	17	.	TRBJ1-3	TGTGCCAGCAGCTTAGCCCCGGGACATCGCTCTGGAAACACCATATATTTT	CASSLAPGHRSGNTIYF
TRBV5-8	TRBD1	15	.	TRBJ2-7	TGCGCCAGCAGCTTCTACGGGACAGGGGTCTACGAGCAGTACTTC	CASSFYGTGVYEQYF